This entry features one TCR beta chain sequence. Its target is unknown. This specimen belongs to a study of cytomegalovirus exposure and HLA in healthy donors. Study information: A prior study identified 100 million to 130 million unique TCR beta sequences from around 180 million T cells.

The PCR had 60 Vbeta and 13 Jbeta primers. Sequencing used immunoSEQ multiplex PCR; TCRdb keeps in-frame clones, though not all of them. The table includes roughly 140,000 clones, over 60% detected once. The CDR3 has 16 amino acids. Trimming shortened V by 0 bases and J by 5 bases, and 13 bases separated the two germline ends. The germline gives CDR1 MGHRA, CDR2 YSYEKL. Study-level results: Most TCR sequences were seen very rarely across donors, but some public TCRs occurred in many. A later analysis linked a missense DCLRE1C variant to TCR beta V- and J-gene trimming.

What was sequenced was PBMCs. This sequence was found in a woman between 25 and 40 years old in good health and CMV-seronegative. This chain connects TRBV4-1 to TRBJ2-2; perhaps TRBD2 as D (7 bases). The CDR3 loop reads CASSQERGLSTGELFF. The CDR3 DNA reads as TGCGCCAGCAGCCAAGAGCGGGGGCTTAGTACCGGGGAGCTGTTTTTT.